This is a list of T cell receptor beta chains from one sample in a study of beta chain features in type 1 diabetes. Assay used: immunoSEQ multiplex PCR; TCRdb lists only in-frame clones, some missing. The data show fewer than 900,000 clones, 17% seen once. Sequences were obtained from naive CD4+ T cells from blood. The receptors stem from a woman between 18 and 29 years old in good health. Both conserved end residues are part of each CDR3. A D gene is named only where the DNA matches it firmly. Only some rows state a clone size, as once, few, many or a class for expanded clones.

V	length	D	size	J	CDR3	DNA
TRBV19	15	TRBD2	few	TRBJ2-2	CASRTSGSNTGELFF	TGTGCCAGTAGAACTAGCGGGTCGAACACCGGGGAGCTGTTTTTT
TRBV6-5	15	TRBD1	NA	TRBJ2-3	CASRPRQGGRDTQYF	TGTGCCAGCAGACCCCGACAGGGGGGGAGAGATACGCAGTATTTT
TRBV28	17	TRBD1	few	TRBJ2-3	CASSPYQQGIGTDTQYF	TGTGCCAGCAGCCCCTATCAACAGGGGATTGGCACAGATACGCAGTATTTT
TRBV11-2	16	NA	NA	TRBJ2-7	CASSLMDSSVSYEQYF	TGTGCCAGCAGCTTAATGGACAGTTCGGTTTCCTACGAGCAGTACTTC
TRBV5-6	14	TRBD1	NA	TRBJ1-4	CASSLQGINEKLFF	TGTGCCAGCAGCTTACAGGGGATTAATGAAAAACTGTTTTTT
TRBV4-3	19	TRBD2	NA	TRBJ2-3	CASSQEVLAGGRSTDTQYF	TGCGCCAGCAGCCAAGAAGTTTTAGCGGGAGGACGTAGCACAGATACGCAGTATTTT
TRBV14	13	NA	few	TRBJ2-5	CASSQSPQETQYF	TGTGCCAGCAGCCAATCTCCCCAAGAGACCCAGTACTTC
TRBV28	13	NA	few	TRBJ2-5	CASSPGREETQYF	TGTGCCAGCAGTCCCGGACGGGAAGAGACCCAGTACTTC
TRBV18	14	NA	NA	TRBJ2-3	CASSGTTSTDTQYF	TGTGCCAGCTCCGGGACAACGAGCACAGATACGCAGTATTTT
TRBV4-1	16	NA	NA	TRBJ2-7	CASSQVVLGRPYEQYF	TGCGCCAGCAGCCAAGTAGTGCTGGGCCGGCCGTACGAGCAGTACTTC
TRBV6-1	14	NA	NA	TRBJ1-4	CASSDRATNEKLFF	TGTGCCAGCAGTGACCGGGCGACTAATGAAAAACTGTTTTTT
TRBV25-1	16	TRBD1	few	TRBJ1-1	CASSEYDGTANTEAFF	TGTGCCAGCAGTGAATATGACGGGACAGCCAACACTGAAGCTTTCTTT
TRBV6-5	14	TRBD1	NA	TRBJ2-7	CASSSGQGTGEQYF	TGTGCCAGCAGTTCCGGACAGGGAACTGGCGAGCAGTACTTC
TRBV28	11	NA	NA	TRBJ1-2	CASSSGGGYTF	TGTGCCAGCAGTTCCGGTGGAGGCTACACCTTC
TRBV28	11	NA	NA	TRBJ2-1	CASSTTGEQFF	TGTGCCAGCAGTACGACAGGAGAGCAGTTCTTC
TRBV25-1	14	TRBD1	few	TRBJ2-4	CASSKPETGFIQYF	TGTGCCAGCAGTAAACCTGAGACAGGGTTCATTCAGTACTTC
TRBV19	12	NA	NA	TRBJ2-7	CASTGSHYEQYF	TGTGCCAGTACTGGCAGCCACTACGAGCAGTACTTC
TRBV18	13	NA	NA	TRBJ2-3	CASSPPLTDTQYF	TGTGCCAGCTCACCACCGCTCACAGATACGCAGTATTTT
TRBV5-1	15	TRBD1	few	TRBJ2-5	CASSSPGQIGETQYF	TGCGCCAGCAGCTCCCCGGGACAGATTGGGGAGACCCAGTACTTC
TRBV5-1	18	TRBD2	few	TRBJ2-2	CASSLLLAGSANTGELFF	TGCGCCAGCAGCTTGCTGCTAGCGGGATCCGCGAACACCGGGGAGCTGTTTTTT
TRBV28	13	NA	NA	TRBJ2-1	CASSGSIYNEQFF	TGTGCCAGCAGTGGCAGTATCTACAATGAGCAGTTCTTC
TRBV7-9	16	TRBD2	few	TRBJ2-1	CASSSLGVAGVNEQFF	TGTGCCAGCAGCTCACTAGGAGTAGCGGGAGTGAATGAGCAGTTCTTC
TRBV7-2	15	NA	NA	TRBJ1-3	CASSLAGNSGNTIYF	TGTGCCAGCAGCTTAGCGGGGAACTCTGGAAACACCATATATTTT
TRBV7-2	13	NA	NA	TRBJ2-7	CASSPQDIYEQYF	TGTGCCAGCAGCCCACAGGACATCTACGAGCAGTACTTC
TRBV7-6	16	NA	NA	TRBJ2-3	CASSQGAGQTTDTQYF	TGTGCCAGCAGTCAAGGGGCGGGACAGACCACAGATACGCAGTATTTT
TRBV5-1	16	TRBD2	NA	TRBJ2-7	CASSPSLAGEWYEQYF	TGCGCCAGCAGCCCCTCCCTAGCGGGAGAATGGTACGAGCAGTACTTC
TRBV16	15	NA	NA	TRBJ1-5	CASSQSRQGGQPQHF	TGTGCCAGCAGCCAATCTAGGCAGGGCGGTCAGCCCCAGCATTTT
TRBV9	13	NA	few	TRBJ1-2	CASSAPGTYGYTF	TGTGCCAGCAGCGCGCCGGGTACCTATGGCTACACCTTC
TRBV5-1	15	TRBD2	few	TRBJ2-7	CASSSNSGSLSEQYF	TGCGCCAGCAGCTCCAATAGCGGGAGCTTAAGTGAGCAGTACTTC
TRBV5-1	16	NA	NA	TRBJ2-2	CASSLVVSPNTGELFF	TGCGCCAGCAGCTTGGTTGTTAGCCCGAACACCGGGGAGCTGTTTTTT
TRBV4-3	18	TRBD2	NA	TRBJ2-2	CASSLIQLAGSNTGELFF	TGCGCCAGCAGCCTGATCCAACTAGCGGGAAGCAACACCGGGGAGCTGTTTTTT
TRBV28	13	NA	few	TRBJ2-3	CASSPPERDTQYF	TGTGCCAGCAGCCCCCCCGAGAGAGATACGCAGTATTTT
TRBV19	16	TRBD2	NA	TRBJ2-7	CASSKSSTSGAYEQYF	TGTGCCAGTAGTAAAAGTTCGACTAGCGGAGCCTACGAGCAGTACTTC
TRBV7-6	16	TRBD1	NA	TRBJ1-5	CASSIRTGVCNQPQHF	TGTGCCAGCAGCATTAGAACAGGGGTGTGCAATCAGCCCCAGCATTTT
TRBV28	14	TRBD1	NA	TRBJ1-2	CASSSPGQFRGYTF	TGTGCCAGCAGTTCCCCGGGACAGTTTCGAGGCTACACCTTC
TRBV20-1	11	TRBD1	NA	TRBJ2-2	CSTGQAGELFF	TGCAGTACCGGACAGGCCGGGGAGCTGTTTTTT
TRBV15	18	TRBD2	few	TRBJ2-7	CATSRRHGVSGDAYEQYF	TGTGCCACCAGCAGGCGCCACGGGGTTAGCGGGGACGCCTACGAGCAGTACTTC
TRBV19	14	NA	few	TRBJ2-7	CASGRTDYSYEQYF	TGTGCCAGTGGGAGGACCGACTACTCCTACGAGCAGTACTTC
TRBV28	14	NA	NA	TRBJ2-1	CASSSASTYNEQFF	TGTGCCAGCAGTTCAGCTTCAACCTACAATGAGCAGTTCTTC
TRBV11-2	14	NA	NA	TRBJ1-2	CASSLLESNYGYTF	TGTGCCAGCAGCTTACTGGAGTCTAACTATGGCTACACCTTC
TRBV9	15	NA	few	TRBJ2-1	CASSVVGLRENEQFF	TGTGCCAGCAGCGTAGTGGGACTCAGAGAGAATGAGCAGTTCTTC
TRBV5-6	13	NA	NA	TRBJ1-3	CASSLPLRNTIYF	TGTGCCAGCAGCTTGCCACTAAGAAACACCATATATTTT
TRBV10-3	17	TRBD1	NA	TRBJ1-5	CAISESWTGSLNQPQHF	TGTGCCATCAGTGAGTCGTGGACAGGCTCTTTGAATCAGCCCCAGCATTTT
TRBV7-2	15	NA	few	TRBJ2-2	CASSLLADWTGELFF	TGTGCCAGCAGCTTATTAGCCGATTGGACCGGGGAGCTGTTTTTT
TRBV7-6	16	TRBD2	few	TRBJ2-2	CASSLTPGLATGELFF	TGTGCCAGCAGCTTGACCCCGGGACTAGCGACCGGGGAGCTGTTTTTT
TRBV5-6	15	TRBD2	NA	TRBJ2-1	CASSLMSSGINEQFF	TGTGCCAGCAGCTTGATGTCTAGCGGGATCAATGAGCAGTTCTTC
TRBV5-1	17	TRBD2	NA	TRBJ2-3	CASSPRPSTSIGDTQYF	TGCGCCAGCAGCCCGCGCCCGTCGACTAGCATAGGAGATACGCAGTATTTT
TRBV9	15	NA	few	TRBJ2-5	CASSPTQRLQETQYF	TGTGCCAGCAGCCCGACACAGAGGTTACAAGAGACCCAGTACTTC
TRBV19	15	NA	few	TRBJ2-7	CASSIRTVAGAEQYF	TGTGCCAGTAGTATACGGACGGTGGCTGGTGCCGAGCAGTACTTC
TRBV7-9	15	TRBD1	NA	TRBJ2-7	CASSAEGQGGYEQYF	TGTGCCAGCAGCGCCGAGGGACAGGGAGGTTACGAGCAGTACTTC